This T cell receptor (delta chain) emerged from a study of gamma-delta T cells after stem cell transplantation. Judged by abundance, this clone is medium-sized. TCRdb re-called clones from the RT-PCR reads using CATT. The table has about 2,200 delta-chain clones, over 2.5% seen once. Trimming took 3 bases from V and 2 from J; bases not matched to a gene: 18. The CDR3 sequence is 20 residues long. The germline V gene encodes CDR1 GEAIGNYY and CDR2 EKD. Material for sequencing was gamma-delta T cells. The receptor's source is a human donor. It is not recorded whose cells these are; they may come from a transplant donor. The rearrangement joins TRDV2 to TRDJ1, with TRDD3 matching 12 bases. In DNA, the CDR3 is TGTGCCTGTGACCCGGTACTGGGGGATACACCCCCGTTAAGAACCGATAAACTCATCTTT. Its translation: CACDPVLGDTPPLRTDKLIF.